This TCR beta chain was identified in a study of regulatory T cells in long-lasting Graves disease. V dropped 2 bases and J dropped 6 bases, with 20 bases sitting between them. This CDR3 has 17 amino acids. From germline, CDR1 is SGHTA and CDR2 FQGTGA. Time point reported: newly diagnosed GD, antithyroid drugs for less than 3 months. The TCR library used RNA extracted from PBMCs. Study-level points and caveats: Small numbers of samples may have cut accuracy.

On this clonotype itself: Its target is unknown.

iRepertoire HTBI primers and Arm-PCR of CDR3 regions built TCR beta libraries. TCRdb recomputed calls from the multiplex PCR reads with MiXCR, one row per CDR3 protein. Among approximately 400,000 distinct CDR3 sequences listed, about 15% were seen once. These same data were also listed under a study on T cells in Graves' hyperthyroidism and ophthalmopathy. From that paper: Graves' hyperthyroidism without ophthalmopathy progression within 18 months was termed stable.

Sequencing used peripheral blood mononuclear cells (PBMCs), obtained at new diagnosis, from a patient treated with antithyroid drugs. The TCR originated in a woman aged 25 to 39 with Graves disease. The rearrangement links TRBV7-3 to TRBJ2-1; D is perhaps TRBD2 (5 bases). CDR3 sequence (DNA): TGTGCCAGCAGCTTATTAACGGGGATCGGAATACGCAATGAGCAGTTCTTC. Protein product: CASSLLTGIGIRNEQFF.